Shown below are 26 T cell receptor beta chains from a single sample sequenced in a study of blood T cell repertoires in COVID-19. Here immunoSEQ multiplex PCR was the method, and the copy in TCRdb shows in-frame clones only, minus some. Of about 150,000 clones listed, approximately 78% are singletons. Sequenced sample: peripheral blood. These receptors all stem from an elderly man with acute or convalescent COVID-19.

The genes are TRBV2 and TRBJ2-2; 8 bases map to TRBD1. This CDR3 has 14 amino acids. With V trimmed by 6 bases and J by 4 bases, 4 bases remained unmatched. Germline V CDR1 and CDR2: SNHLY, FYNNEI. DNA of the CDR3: TGTGCCAGCAGGGTTGACAGGGGCACCGGGGAGCTGTTTTTT. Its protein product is CASRVDRGTGELFF. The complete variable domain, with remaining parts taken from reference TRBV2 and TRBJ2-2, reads EPEVTQTPSHQVTQMGQEVILRCVPISNHLYFYWYRQILGQKVEFLVSFYNNEISEKSEIFDDQFSVERPDGSNFTLKIRSTKLEDSAMYFCASRVDRGTGELFFGEGSRLTVL.

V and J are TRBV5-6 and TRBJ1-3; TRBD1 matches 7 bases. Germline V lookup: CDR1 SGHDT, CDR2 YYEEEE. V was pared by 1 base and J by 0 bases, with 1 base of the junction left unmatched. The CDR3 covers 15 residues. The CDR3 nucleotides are TGTGCCAGCAGCTTGAGGACAGGCTCTGGAAACACCATATATTTT. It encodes CASSLRTGSGNTIYF.

The CDR3 DNA reads as TGTGCCAGCAGCCCGTCGAGTAGCGGGGAGCAGTACGTC. Translation: CASSPSSSGEQYV. This chain uses TRBV2 with TRBJ2-7; TRBD2 agrees at 7 bases. CDR3 size: 13 residues. V lost 6 bases and J lost 7; bases outside the gene matches: 9. CDR1 is SNHLY, CDR2 FYNNEI, per germline.

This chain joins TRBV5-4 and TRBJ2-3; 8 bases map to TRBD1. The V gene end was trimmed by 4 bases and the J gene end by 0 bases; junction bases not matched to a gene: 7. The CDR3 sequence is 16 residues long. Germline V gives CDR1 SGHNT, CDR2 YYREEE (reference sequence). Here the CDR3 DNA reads TGTGCCAGCAGCGTAGACAGGGGTAAAAGCACAGATACGCAGTATTTT. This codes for CASSVDRGKSTDTQYF.

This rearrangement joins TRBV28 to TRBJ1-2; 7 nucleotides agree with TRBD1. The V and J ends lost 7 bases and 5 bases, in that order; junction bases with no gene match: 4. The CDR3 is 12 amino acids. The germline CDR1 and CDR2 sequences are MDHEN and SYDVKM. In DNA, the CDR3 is TGTGCCAGCACCGGGACAGTATATGGCTACACCTTC. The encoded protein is CASTGTVYGYTF.

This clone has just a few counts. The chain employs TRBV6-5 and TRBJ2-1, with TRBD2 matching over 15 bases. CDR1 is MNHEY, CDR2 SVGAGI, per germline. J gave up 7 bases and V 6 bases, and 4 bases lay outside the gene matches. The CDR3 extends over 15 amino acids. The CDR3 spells CASRLGLAGGNEQFF. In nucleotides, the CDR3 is TGTGCCAGCAGGTTGGGACTAGCGGGGGGAAATGAGCAGTTCTTC.

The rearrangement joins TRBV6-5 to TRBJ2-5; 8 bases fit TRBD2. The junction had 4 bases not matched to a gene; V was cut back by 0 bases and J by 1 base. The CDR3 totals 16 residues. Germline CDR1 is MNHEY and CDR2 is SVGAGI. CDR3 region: CASSYSGLVRQETQYF. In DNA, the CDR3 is TGTGCCAGCAGTTACTCGGGACTAGTCCGCCAAGAGACCCAGTACTTC.

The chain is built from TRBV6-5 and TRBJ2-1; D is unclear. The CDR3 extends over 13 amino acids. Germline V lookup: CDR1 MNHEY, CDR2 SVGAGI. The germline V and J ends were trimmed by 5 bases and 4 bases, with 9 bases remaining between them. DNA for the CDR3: TGTGCCAGCAGTACCAAACAGTACAATGAGCAGTTCTTC. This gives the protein CASSTKQYNEQFF.

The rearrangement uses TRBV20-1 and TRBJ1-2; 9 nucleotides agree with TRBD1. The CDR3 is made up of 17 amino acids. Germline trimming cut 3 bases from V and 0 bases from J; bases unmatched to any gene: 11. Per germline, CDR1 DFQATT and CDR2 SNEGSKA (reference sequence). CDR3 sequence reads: CSASPAPGQGANYGYTF. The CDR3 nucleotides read TGCAGTGCTAGTCCCGCCCCGGGACAGGGAGCTAACTATGGCTACACCTTC.

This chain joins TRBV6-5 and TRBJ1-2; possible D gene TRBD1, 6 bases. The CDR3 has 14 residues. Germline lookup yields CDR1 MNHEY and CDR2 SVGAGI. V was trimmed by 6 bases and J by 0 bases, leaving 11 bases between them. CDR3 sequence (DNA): TGTGCCAGCAGAGGGGGATATCCTAACTATGGCTACACCTTC. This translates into CASRGGYPNYGYTF.

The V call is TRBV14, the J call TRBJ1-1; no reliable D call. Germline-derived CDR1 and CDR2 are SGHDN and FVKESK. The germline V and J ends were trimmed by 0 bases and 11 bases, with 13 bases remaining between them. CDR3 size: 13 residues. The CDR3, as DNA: TGTGCCAGCAGCCAAGATCTCGTTCTAGACGCTTTCTTT. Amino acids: CASSQDLVLDAFF.

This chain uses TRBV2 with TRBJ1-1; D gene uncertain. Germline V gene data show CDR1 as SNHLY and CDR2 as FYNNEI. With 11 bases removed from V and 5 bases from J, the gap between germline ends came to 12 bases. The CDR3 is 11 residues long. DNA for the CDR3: TGTGCCGGCGGCGGTTGGACTGAAGCTTTCTTT. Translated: CAGGGWTEAFF.

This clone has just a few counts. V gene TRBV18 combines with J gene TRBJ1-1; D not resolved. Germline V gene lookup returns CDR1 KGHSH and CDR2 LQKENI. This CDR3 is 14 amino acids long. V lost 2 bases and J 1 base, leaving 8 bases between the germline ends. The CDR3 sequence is CASSPITRNTEAFF. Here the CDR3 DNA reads TGTGCCAGCTCACCAATAACACGGAACACTGAAGCTTTCTTT.

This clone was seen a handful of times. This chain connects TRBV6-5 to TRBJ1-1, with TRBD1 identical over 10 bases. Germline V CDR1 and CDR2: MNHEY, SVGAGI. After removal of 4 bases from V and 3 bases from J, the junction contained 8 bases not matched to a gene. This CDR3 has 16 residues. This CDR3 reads CASSLTGGIPHTEAFF. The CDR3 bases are TGTGCCAGCAGTTTGACAGGGGGCATACCCCACACTGAAGCTTTCTTT.

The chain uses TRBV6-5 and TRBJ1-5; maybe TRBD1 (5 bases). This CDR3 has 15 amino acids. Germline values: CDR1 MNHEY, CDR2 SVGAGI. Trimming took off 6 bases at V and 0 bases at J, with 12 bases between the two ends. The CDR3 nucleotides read TGTGCCAGCAGCAGAGAGACAGCTAGCAATCAGCCCCAGCATTTT. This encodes CASSRETASNQPQHF.

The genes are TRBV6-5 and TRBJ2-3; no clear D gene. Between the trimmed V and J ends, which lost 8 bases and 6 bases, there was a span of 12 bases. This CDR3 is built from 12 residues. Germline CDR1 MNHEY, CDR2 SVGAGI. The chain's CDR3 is CASLGVDDTQYF. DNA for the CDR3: TGTGCCAGCTTGGGCGTAGACGATACGCAGTATTTT.

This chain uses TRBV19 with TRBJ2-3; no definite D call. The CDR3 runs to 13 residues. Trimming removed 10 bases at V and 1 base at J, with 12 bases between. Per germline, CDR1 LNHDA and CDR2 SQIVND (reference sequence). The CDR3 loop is CATQSSGTDTQYF. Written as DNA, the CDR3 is TGTGCCACCCAGTCCTCAGGCACAGATACGCAGTATTTT.

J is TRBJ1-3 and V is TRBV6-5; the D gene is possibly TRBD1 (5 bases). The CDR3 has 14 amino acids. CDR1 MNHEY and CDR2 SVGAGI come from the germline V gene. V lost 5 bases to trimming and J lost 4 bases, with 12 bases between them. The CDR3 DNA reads TGTGCCAGCAGTCCGACAGACGGCGGAAACACCATATATTTT. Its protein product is CASSPTDGGNTIYF.

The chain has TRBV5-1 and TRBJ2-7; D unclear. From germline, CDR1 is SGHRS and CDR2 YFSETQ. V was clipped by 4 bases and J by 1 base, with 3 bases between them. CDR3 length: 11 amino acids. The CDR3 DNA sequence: TGCGCCAGCAGCACATCCTACGAGCAGTACTTC. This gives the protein CASSTSYEQYF.

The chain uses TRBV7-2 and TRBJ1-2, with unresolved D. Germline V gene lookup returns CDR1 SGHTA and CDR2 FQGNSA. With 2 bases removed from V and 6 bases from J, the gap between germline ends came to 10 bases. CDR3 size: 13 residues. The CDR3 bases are TGTGCCAGCAGCTTATCCCCCCCAGATGGCTACACCTTC. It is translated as CASSLSPPDGYTF. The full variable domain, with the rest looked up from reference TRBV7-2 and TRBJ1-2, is GAGVSQSPSNKVTEKGKDVELRCDPISGHTALYWYRQSLGQGLEFLIYFQGNSAPDKSGLPSDRFSAERTGGSVSTLTIQRTQQEDSAVYLCASSLSPPDGYTFGSGTRLTVV.

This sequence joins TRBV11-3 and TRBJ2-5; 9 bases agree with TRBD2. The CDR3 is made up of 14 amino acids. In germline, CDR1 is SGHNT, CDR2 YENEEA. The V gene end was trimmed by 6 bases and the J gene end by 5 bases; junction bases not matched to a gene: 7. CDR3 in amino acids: CASRPSGTVETQYF. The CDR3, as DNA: TGTGCCAGCAGGCCTAGCGGGACGGTCGAGACCCAGTACTTC.

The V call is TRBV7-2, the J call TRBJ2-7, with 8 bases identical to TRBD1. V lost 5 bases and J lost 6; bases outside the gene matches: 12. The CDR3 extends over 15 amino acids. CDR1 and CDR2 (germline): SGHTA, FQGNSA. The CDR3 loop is CASSNQGARVGEQYF. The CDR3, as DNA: TGTGCCAGCAGCAACCAGGGGGCGCGGGTTGGCGAGCAGTACTTC.

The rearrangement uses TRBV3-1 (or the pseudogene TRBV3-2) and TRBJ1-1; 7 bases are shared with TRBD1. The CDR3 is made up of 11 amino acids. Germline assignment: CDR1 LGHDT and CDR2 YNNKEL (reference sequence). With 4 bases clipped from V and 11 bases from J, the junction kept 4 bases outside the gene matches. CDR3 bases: TGTGCCAGCAGCCGACAGGGAGACGCTTTCTTT. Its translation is CASSRQGDAFF.

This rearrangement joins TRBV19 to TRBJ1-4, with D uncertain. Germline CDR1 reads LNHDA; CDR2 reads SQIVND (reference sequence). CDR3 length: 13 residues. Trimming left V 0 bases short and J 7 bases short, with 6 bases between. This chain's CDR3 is CASSIDRGEKLFF. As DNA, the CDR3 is TGTGCCAGTAGTATAGACCGGGGTGAAAAACTGTTTTTT.

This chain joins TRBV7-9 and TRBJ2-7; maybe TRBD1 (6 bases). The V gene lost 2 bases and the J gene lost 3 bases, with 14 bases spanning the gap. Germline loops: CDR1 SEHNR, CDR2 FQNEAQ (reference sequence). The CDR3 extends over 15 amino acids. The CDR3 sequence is CASSLWGTSDYEQYF. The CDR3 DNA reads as TGTGCCAGCAGCTTATGGGGGACATCCGACTACGAGCAGTACTTC.

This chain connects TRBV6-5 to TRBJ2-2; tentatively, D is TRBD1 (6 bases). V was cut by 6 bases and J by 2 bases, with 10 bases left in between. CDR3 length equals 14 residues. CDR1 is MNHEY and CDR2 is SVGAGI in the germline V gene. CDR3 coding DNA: TGTGCCAGCAGCCCGGACAGAAACACCGGGGAGCTGTTTTTT. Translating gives CASSPDRNTGELFF.